The T cell receptor (beta chain) under discussion was sequenced for a study of blood T cell repertoires in COVID-19 (dated by TCRdb to between 2020 and 2021). Notes on the research overall: Samples from collaborators originated in the United States, Italy and Spain and spanned both the acute and convalescent phases of COVID-19. The material from the prospective study consisted of cDNA or gDNA derived from T cells, B-cell-depleted T cells, or PBMCs. Deeply sampled blood TCRbeta repertoires from subjects exposed to, actively infected with, or recovered from COVID-19 were included in the dataset. The repertoires were released in a freely available public database meant as a resource for research on the immune response to SARS-CoV-2. The samples were drawn from the first 160 participants of the ongoing ImmuneRACE study and from 950 to 1,500 subjects provided by 6 global collaborators. A de-identified subject ID, COVID-19 status, age in years and sex were almost always included in the sample metadata. Where HLA class I and class II types were available, the types were taken from metadata supplied by the sample provider, not from assay-based typing.

The paper's findings and limits, for the study overall: The amount of clinical and demographic metadata varied by source and participant and was provided uncurated.

Whole blood was collected in K2EDTA tubes by collaborating institutions according to the institutions' own protocols. For TCRbeta analysis, collaborators shipped samples as frozen whole blood, isolated PBMCs, or DNA extracted from either of those sample types. Concerning this clone: There is no known antigen for this receptor. Within one base of it there is no much larger clone, and no base qualities were kept.

Relative to germline, V is 4 bases shorter and J is 13 bases shorter, with 15 bases between their ends. The CDR3 covers 12 residues, taking in both the cysteine and the phenylalanine. The sequence is cut down to CDR3 DNA, 36 bases in frame from base 1. The germline V gene specifies SGHRS as CDR1 and YFSETQ as CDR2. TCRbeta CDR3 regions were amplified from genomic DNA by means of the immunoSEQ Assay, a bias-controlled multiplex PCR. Under the source paper's analysis protocol: Within the assay, amplification of reference gene primers was used to estimate how many nucleated cells each sample contained. To quantify the absolute abundance of each unique TCRbeta CDR3 rearrangement, sequence reads were collapsed and filtered. Productive Simpson clonality was computed per sample as the square root of Simpson's diversity index over productive rearrangements. TCRdb retrieved this table from immuneACCESS and kept in-frame rearrangements only. Not all clones are present; in checked studies, unresolved V genes account for under half, and no reason is known for the remainder. The V and J calls and clone size come from that table; D and trimming were worked out from the DNA. The sample profile shows over 40,000 clones; 80% to 90% of them were found once. Clones ranked in the top ten supply around 2.9% of the sample.

The sample comprised peripheral blood. The clonotype was recovered from a woman older than 75 with acute or convalescent COVID-19. The sequence is built from TRBV5-1 and TRBJ2-1; TRBD2 is a weak D gene call, 6 bases matching. The DNA sequence is as follows: TGCGCCAGCAGCATTAGCGGCCTAGGTCAGTTCTTC. It is translated as CASSISGLGQFF.